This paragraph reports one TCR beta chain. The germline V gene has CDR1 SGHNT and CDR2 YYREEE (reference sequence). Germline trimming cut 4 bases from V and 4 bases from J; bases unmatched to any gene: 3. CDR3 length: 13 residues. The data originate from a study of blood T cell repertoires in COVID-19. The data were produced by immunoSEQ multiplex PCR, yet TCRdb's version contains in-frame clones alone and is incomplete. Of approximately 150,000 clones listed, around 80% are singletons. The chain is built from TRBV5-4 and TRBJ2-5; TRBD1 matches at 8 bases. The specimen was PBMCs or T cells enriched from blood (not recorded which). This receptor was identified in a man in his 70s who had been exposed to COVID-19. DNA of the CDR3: TGTGCCAGCAGCCCCGGACAGGGAGAGACCCAGTACTTC. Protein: CASSPGQGETQYF.